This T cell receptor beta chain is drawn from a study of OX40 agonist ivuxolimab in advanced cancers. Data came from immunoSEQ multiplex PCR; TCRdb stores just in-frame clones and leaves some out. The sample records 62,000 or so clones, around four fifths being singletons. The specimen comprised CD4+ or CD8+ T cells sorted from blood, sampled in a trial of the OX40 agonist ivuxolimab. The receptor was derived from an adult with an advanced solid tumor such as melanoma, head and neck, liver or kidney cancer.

The CDR3 DNA reads as TGTGCCAGCAGAGACACGGGTTCGGGCTATGGCTACACCTTC. It translates to CASRDTGSGYGYTF. The V call is TRBV25-1, the J call TRBJ1-2; D remains unclear. Germline V gene data show CDR1 as MGHDK and CDR2 as SYGVNS. V was cut by 6 bases and J by 4 bases, with 15 bases left in between. The CDR3 has 14 residues.